The TCR beta chain described here comes from a study of T cell changes during pregnancy in multiple sclerosis. Produced via immunoSEQ multiplex PCR; TCRdb's table is partial and in-frame only. In the table there are approximately 53,000 clones, around 92% of which are singletons. The sequenced sample was CD4+ T cells from peripheral blood mononuclear cells, obtained in the third trimester of pregnancy. The sequence was obtained from a female donor with multiple sclerosis, enrolled in a pregnancy study.

CDR3 protein: CASSDQAAGTQYF. DNA for the CDR3: TGTGCCAGTAGTGACCAAGCAGCGGGGACCCAGTACTTC. The chain recombines TRBV19 with TRBJ2-5; D is possibly TRBD2 (6 bases). V was trimmed by 5 bases and J by 7 bases, leaving 14 bases between them. The CDR3 has 13 residues. Germline V gene sequence: CDR1 LNHDA, CDR2 SQIVND (reference sequence).